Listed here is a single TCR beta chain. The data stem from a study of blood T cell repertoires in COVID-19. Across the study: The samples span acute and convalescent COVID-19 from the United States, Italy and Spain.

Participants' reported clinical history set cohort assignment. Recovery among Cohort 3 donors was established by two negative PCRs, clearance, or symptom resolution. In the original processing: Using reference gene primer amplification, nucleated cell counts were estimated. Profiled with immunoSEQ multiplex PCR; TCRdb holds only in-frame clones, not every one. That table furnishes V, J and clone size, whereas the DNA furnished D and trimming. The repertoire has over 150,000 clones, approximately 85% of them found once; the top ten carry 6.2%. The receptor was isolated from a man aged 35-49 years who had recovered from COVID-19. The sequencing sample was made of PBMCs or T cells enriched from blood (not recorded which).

CDR3 amino acids: CASNREGSPTNPDTQYF. The CDR3 region has the DNA TGTGCCAGCAATCGGGAAGGATCCCCCACCAACCCAGATACGCAGTATTTT. This chain joins TRBV27 and TRBJ2-3, with D possibly being TRBD2 (5 bases). V was shortened by 7 bases and J by 4 bases, with 24 bases between the two germline ends. The CDR3 runs to 17 residues. Germline CDR1 and CDR2: MNHEY and SMNVEV (reference sequence).